The 25 T cell receptor beta chains in this list originate from one sample, sequenced in a study of PD-1 blockade in classical Hodgkin lymphoma. There was relapse after autologous stem cell transplantation in every patient, and there was variation in brentuximab vedotin exposure. Out of thawed PBMCs, magnetic negative selection purified CD4+ T cells. Using immunoSEQ multiplex PCR, the repertoire was profiled, and TCRdb retains in-frame clones only, with some absent. This sample yields tens of thousands of clones, of which roughly 80% are seen a single time; about 2.4% belongs to the top ten. Sequencing was performed on CD4+ T cells from blood, taken at baseline. The receptors shown here come from a human donor with classical Hodgkin lymphoma.

This clone was detected once. The chain combines TRBV2 with TRBJ2-3; D is unresolved. Germline V gene sequence: CDR1 SNHLY, CDR2 FYNNEI. With 2 bases removed from V and 1 base from J, the gap between germline ends came to 10 bases. This CDR3 spans 15 amino acids. CDR3 residues: CASSERPPGTDTQYF. In nucleotides, the CDR3 is TGTGCCAGCAGTGAAAGGCCACCGGGCACAGATACGCAGTATTTT.

The gene calls are TRBV9 and TRBJ1-5, with TRBD1 matching over 9 bases. V dropped 3 bases and J dropped 7; count of bases not matched to a gene: 5. The length of the CDR3 is 14 residues. Per the germline V gene, CDR1 is SGDLS and CDR2 is YYNGEE. CDR3 nucleotide sequence: TGTGCCAGCAGCGAGCGACAGGGGGGACAGCCCCAGCATTTT. Protein product: CASSERQGGQPQHF.

The rearrangement links TRBV7-8 to TRBJ1-4; no reliable D call. Germline CDR1 and CDR2: SGHVS and FQNEAQ. The V end was cut by 1 base, the J end by 10 bases, with 13 bases between. The CDR3 sequence is 14 residues long. CDR3 sequence (DNA): TGTGCCAGCAGCTTAGGTCGTATCAAGGGAAAACTGTTTTTT. Translating gives CASSLGRIKGKLFF.

For the CDR3, the DNA is TGCGCCAGCAGCGTCCTCGGGGGGACCGGGGAGCTGTTTTTT. Translating gives CASSVLGGTGELFF. The chain is built from TRBV10-1 and TRBJ2-2; 7 bases are a match to TRBD2. This CDR3 has 14 amino acids. Trimming at V came to 6 bases and at J to 5 bases, leaving 6 bases not matched to a gene. Germline loops: CDR1 WNHNN, CDR2 SYGVQD (reference sequence).

V and J are TRBV7-2 and TRBJ1-3; tentatively, D is TRBD1 (5 bases). The germline CDR1 and CDR2 sequences are SGHTA and FQGNSA. The V end was cut by 5 bases, the J end by 1 base, with 9 bases between. The CDR3 sequence is 14 residues long. In nucleotides, the CDR3 is TGTGCCAGCAGCCCGGGGGGATCTGGAAACACCATATATTTT. It encodes CASSPGGSGNTIYF. The full variable domain, with the rest looked up from reference TRBV7-2 and TRBJ1-3, is GAGVSQSPSNKVTEKGKDVELRCDPISGHTALYWYRQSLGQGLEFLIYFQGNSAPDKSGLPSDRFSAERTGGSVSTLTIQRTQQEDSAVYLCASSPGGSGNTIYFGEGSWLTVV.

The J gene is TRBJ2-2, the V gene TRBV14; the D gene is possibly TRBD2 (5 bases). Trimming cost V 4 bases and J 4 bases, with 7 bases left between them. Germline-derived CDR1 and CDR2 are SGHDN and FVKESK. This CDR3 has 13 amino acids. The CDR3 nucleotides are TGTGCCAGCAGCCGTGGGAGCACCGGGGAGCTGTTTTTT. Amino acids: CASSRGSTGELFF. Using reference TRBV14 and TRBJ2-2 for the parts outside the CDR3, the full variable domain is EAGVTQFPSHSVIEKGQTVTLRCDPISGHDNLYWYRRVMGKEIKFLLHFVKESKQDESGMPNNRFLAERTGGTYSTLKVQPAELEDSGVYFCASSRGSTGELFFGEGSRLTVL.

This clone was detected only once. This chain connects TRBV10-2 to TRBJ1-2; no clear D gene. This CDR3 is 15 amino acids long. The V end was cut by 5 bases, the J end by 0 bases, with 13 bases between. Germline V lookup: CDR1 WSHSY, CDR2 SAAADI. CDR3 region: CASSPLSYTNYGYTF. The CDR3, as DNA: TGCGCCAGCAGTCCCCTATCGTACACTAACTATGGCTACACCTTC.

The gene calls are TRBV6-5 and TRBJ1-3, with 7 bases aligning to TRBD1. V was clipped by 5 bases and J by 0 bases; unmatched bases: 4. Germline V lookup: CDR1 MNHEY, CDR2 SVGAGI. The CDR3 sequence is 15 residues long. The CDR3 spells CASSRDSRSGNTIYF. The CDR3 nucleotides read TGTGCCAGCAGTAGGGACAGCCGCTCTGGAAACACCATATATTTT.

The rearrangement links TRBV7-2 to TRBJ2-3; 12 positions match TRBD2. This CDR3 has 16 amino acids. The J segment lost 1 base and the V segment lost 5 bases, leaving 4 bases of the junction unmatched. Germline CDR1 SGHTA, CDR2 FQGNSA. The DNA for the CDR3 is TGTGCCAGCAGCCCTTGGACTAGCGGGGGCACAGATACGCAGTATTTT. Its protein is CASSPWTSGGTDTQYF.

V and J are TRBV11-2 and TRBJ1-2; TRBD1 might be the D (5 bases). V lost 5 bases and J lost 4, with 17 bases in between. In germline, CDR1 is SGHAT, CDR2 FQNNGV. This CDR3 has 15 amino acids. As DNA, the CDR3 is TGTGCCAGCAGCCCTTCCCGGGGCCTCCGCTATGGCTACACCTTC. Its protein is CASSPSRGLRYGYTF.

This chain links TRBV30 with TRBJ2-1; no firm D call. The CDR3 runs to 12 residues. Germline values: CDR1 GTSNPN, CDR2 SVGIG (reference sequence). Trimming pared 0 bases from V and 6 bases from J, leaving 6 bases between. DNA for the CDR3: TGTGCCTGGAGTGTAGCTATCAATGAGCAGTTCTTC. Protein: CAWSVAINEQFF. Looking up the rest from reference TRBV30 and TRBJ2-1 gives the full variable domain: SQTIHQWPATLVQPVGSPLSLECTVEGTSNPNLYWYRQAAGRGLQLLFYSVGIGQISSEVPQNLSASRPQDRQFILSSKKLLLSDSGFYLCAWSVAINEQFFGPGTRLTVL.

The V call is TRBV29-1, the J call TRBJ1-2; D possibly corresponds to TRBD1 (5 bases). The germline V and J ends were trimmed by 0 bases and 13 bases, with 15 bases remaining between them. There are 12 residues in the CDR3. The germline gives CDR1 SQVTM, CDR2 ANQGSEA. The CDR3, as DNA: TGCAGCGTTGAAGATCCCGGGGAGGGGTCCACCTTC. It codes for CSVEDPGEGSTF. Filled out from reference TRBV29-1 and TRBJ1-2, the complete variable domain reads SAVISQKPSRDICQRGTSLTIQCQVDSQVTMMFWYRQQPGQSLTLIATANQGSEATYESGFVIDKFPISRPNLTFSTLTVSNMSPEDSSIYLCSVEDPGEGSTFGSGTRLTVV.

The CDR3 DNA reads as TGTGCCAGCGGACTAGCGAGAGAGACCCAGTACTTC. Residues: CASGLARETQYF. The chain combines TRBV10-3 with TRBJ2-5; 9 bases match TRBD2. Germline assignment: CDR1 ENHRY and CDR2 SYGVKD. This CDR3 contains 12 residues. J was trimmed by 4 bases and V by 10 bases; bases with no gene match: 4.

In this sample, this clone turned up a few times. This chain joins TRBV21-1 and TRBJ1-2. TRBV21-1 counts as a pseudogene. The CDR3 has 16 residues. CDR3 in amino acids: CASSKESGAQNYGYTF. CDR3 sequence (DNA): TGTGCCAGCAGCAAGGAATCGGGGGCCCAAAACTATGGCTACACCTTC.

The chain joins TRBV10-2 to TRBJ2-7; D call uncertain. The V end was cut by 7 bases, the J end by 2 bases, with 15 bases between. The CDR3 totals 14 residues. Germline values: CDR1 WSHSY, CDR2 SAAADI. DNA of the CDR3: TGCGCCAGCAAGCGTGGTGGGGATCCCTACGAGCAGTACTTC. Translating gives CASKRGGDPYEQYF.

This clone has a handful of counts. V and J are TRBV27 and TRBJ1-1, with a tentative D call TRBD1 (5 bases). CDR3 length equals 13 residues. V dropped 6 bases and J dropped 7 bases, with 15 bases sitting between them. Germline values: CDR1 MNHEY, CDR2 SMNVEV (reference sequence). CDR3 protein: CASRMGRTREAFF. The CDR3 nucleotides are TGTGCCAGCAGAATGGGACGGACCCGTGAAGCTTTCTTT.

In its sample, this clone was seen once. This chain joins TRBV5-1 and TRBJ1-1; D is possibly TRBD1 (5 bases). This CDR3 has 15 residues. The V end was cut by 1 base, the J end by 2 bases, with 12 bases between. Germline V lookup: CDR1 SGHRS, CDR2 YFSETQ. The CDR3 loop reads CASSLSGGSNTEAFF. The CDR3 region has the DNA TGCGCCAGCAGCTTGTCTGGGGGGAGTAACACTGAAGCTTTCTTT.

CDR3 in amino acids: CASSDPGDTDTQYF. Here the CDR3 DNA reads TGCGCCAGCAGTGATCCGGGGGACACAGATACGCAGTATTTT. The V call is TRBV10-1, the J call TRBJ2-3; D perhaps matches TRBD2 (6 bases). Germline values: CDR1 WNHNN, CDR2 SYGVQD (reference sequence). Trimming removed 3 bases at V and 2 bases at J, with 9 bases between. The CDR3 has 14 residues.

The chain has TRBV10-3 and TRBJ2-1; D unclear. There are 15 residues in the CDR3. With 3 bases removed from V and 1 base from J, the gap between germline ends came to 10 bases. Looked up from germline, CDR1 is ENHRY and CDR2 is SYGVKD. The CDR3 DNA sequence: TGTGCCATCAGTGAAGGGATGGGGTCCTACAATGAGCAGTTCTTC. Translated: CAISEGMGSYNEQFF.

The CDR3 reads CASSPLAGSTDTQYF. The CDR3 DNA sequence: TGTGCCAGCAGCCCTCTAGCGGGGAGCACAGATACGCAGTATTTT. This chain joins TRBV7-3 and TRBJ2-3, with TRBD2 matching over 9 bases. In germline, CDR1 is SGHTA, CDR2 FQGTGA. The V and J ends lost 5 bases and 0 bases, in that order; junction bases with no gene match: 3. The CDR3 consists of 15 residues.

This clone was detected a few times. The CDR3: CASSLAGAGGSEQYF. The CDR3 bases are TGTGCCAGCAGCTTAGCGGGCGCAGGGGGCAGCGAGCAGTACTTC. The chain links TRBV7-9 to TRBJ2-7; 8 bases fit TRBD1. The CDR3 totals 15 residues. Germline lookup yields CDR1 SEHNR and CDR2 FQNEAQ (reference sequence). J gave up 6 bases and V 0 bases, and 7 bases lay outside the gene matches. The variable domain in full, completed from reference TRBV7-9 and TRBJ2-7, reads DTGVSQNPRHKITKRGQNVTFRCDPISEHNRLYWYRQTLGQGPEFLTYFQNEAQLEKSRLLSDRFSAERPKGSFSTLEIQRTEQGDSAMYLCASSLAGAGGSEQYFGPGTRLTVT.

This chain uses TRBV11-2 with TRBJ1-6; tentative D call: TRBD1 (6 bases). The length of the CDR3 is 13 residues. Germline V gene data show CDR1 as SGHAT and CDR2 as FQNNGV. V was pared by 5 bases and J by 8 bases, with 10 bases between. The CDR3 DNA sequence: TGTGCCAGCAGCATGGGACACGATTCACCCCTCCACTTT. As protein: CASSMGHDSPLHF.

The chain combines TRBV7-2 with TRBJ1-1, with D maybe TRBD1 (5 bases). Trimming shortened V by 5 bases and J by 4 bases, and 17 bases separated the two germline ends. The CDR3 is 15 amino acids. Germline V CDR1 and CDR2: SGHTA, FQGNSA. The CDR3 nucleotides read TGTGCCAGCAGCCCCGGGTCGGGGGGGGTCACTGAAGCTTTCTTT. Amino acids: CASSPGSGGVTEAFF.

The chain couples TRBV5-1 to TRBJ2-1; D is perhaps TRBD1 (6 bases). The germline V gene has CDR1 SGHRS and CDR2 YFSETQ. V lost 0 bases and J lost 5, with 12 bases in between. The CDR3 consists of 15 residues. The CDR3, as DNA: TGCGCCAGCAGCTTGGACGGGACACCTAACAATGAGCAGTTCTTC. It specifies CASSLDGTPNNEQFF.

A single count supports this clone. V gene TRBV29-1 combines with J gene TRBJ1-4, with 10 bases lining up with TRBD1. V was pared by 4 bases and J by 7 bases, with 6 bases of the junction left unmatched. The CDR3 is 14 amino acids. Germline V gene sequence: CDR1 SQVTM, CDR2 ANQGSEA. The CDR3 region has the DNA TGCAGCGTTGCTGGGACAGGGGTACCTGAAAAACTGTTTTTT. As protein: CSVAGTGVPEKLFF. The full variable domain, its missing parts supplied by reference TRBV29-1 and TRBJ1-4, is SAVISQKPSRDICQRGTSLTIQCQVDSQVTMMFWYRQQPGQSLTLIATANQGSEATYESGFVIDKFPISRPNLTFSTLTVSNMSPEDSSIYLCSVAGTGVPEKLFFGSGTQLSVL.